A single sample is the source of the 10 T cell receptor beta chains below, sequenced in a study of blood T cell repertoires in COVID-19. Data came from immunoSEQ multiplex PCR; TCRdb stores just in-frame clones and leaves some out. This table has fewer than 250,000 clones, 80% appearing once. The sequencing input was PBMCs or T cells enriched from blood (not recorded which). These receptors originate from a woman aged 40 to 50 with acute COVID-19.

The chain links TRBV11-2 to TRBJ1-1; 8 bases are shared with TRBD1. V lost 4 bases to trimming and J lost 5 bases; unmatched junction nucleotides: 6. CDR3 length: 14 amino acids. The germline CDR1 and CDR2 sequences are SGHAT and FQNNGV. This CDR3 reads CASSSSRGPTEAFF. CDR3 DNA sequence: TGTGCCAGCAGCTCCTCCAGGGGGCCAACTGAAGCTTTCTTT.

The V call is TRBV5-1, the J call TRBJ2-5, with TRBD2 matching 12 bases. The trim removed 6 bases at V and 1 base at J, leaving 1 base unmatched. Per germline, CDR1 SGHRS and CDR2 YFSETQ. The CDR3 totals 14 residues. CDR3 sequence reads: CASTLAGGQETQYF. Written as DNA, the CDR3 is TGCGCCAGCACACTAGCGGGGGGCCAAGAGACCCAGTACTTC.

The chain joins TRBV15 to TRBJ2-2; TRBD2 matches at 8 bases. V gave up 3 bases and J gave up 5 bases; unmatched junction bases: 2. Germline V CDR1 and CDR2: LNHNV, YYDKDF (reference sequence). The CDR3 has 14 residues. CDR3 coding DNA: TGTGCCACCAGCAGCGGGACTAGAACCGGGGAGCTGTTTTTT. It yields the protein CATSSGTRTGELFF. Based on the CDR3 plus reference TRBV15 and TRBJ2-2, the full variable domain is DAMVIQNPRYQVTQFGKPVTLSCSQTLNHNVMYWYQQKSSQAPKLLFHYYDKDFNNEADTPDNFQSRRPNTSFCFLDIRSPGLGDTAMYLCATSSGTRTGELFFGEGSRLTVL.

The chain recombines TRBV19 with TRBJ1-1, with a possible D match to TRBD1 (6 bases). The CDR3 is 12 residues long. Between the trimmed V and J ends, which lost 3 bases and 8 bases, there was a span of 10 bases. The germline V gene encodes CDR1 LNHDA and CDR2 SQIVND (reference sequence). The CDR3, as DNA: TGTGCCAGTAGTATTCGGGGGGCAGAAGCTTTCTTT. The encoded protein is CASSIRGAEAFF.

The J gene is TRBJ2-1, the V gene TRBV19; tentatively, D is TRBD2 (7 bases). The V gene lost 3 bases and the J gene lost 8 bases, with 14 bases spanning the gap. This CDR3 has 14 amino acids. Germline CDR1 and CDR2: LNHDA and SQIVND (reference sequence). CDR3 nucleotide sequence: TGTGCCAGTAGTATCCTGGCGGGGGCGGATGAGCAGTTCTTC. It is translated as CASSILAGADEQFF. Combining the CDR3 with reference TRBV19 and TRBJ2-1 gives the whole variable domain DGGITQSPKYLFRKEGQNVTLSCEQNLNHDAMYWYRQDPGQGLRLIYYSQIVNDFQKGDIAEGYSVSREKKESFPLTVTSAQKNPTAFYLCASSILAGADEQFFGPGTRLTVL.

The chain joins TRBV19 to TRBJ1-1; D gene uncertain. Between the trimmed V and J ends, which lost 5 bases and 4 bases, there was a span of 11 bases. This CDR3 has 13 amino acids. Germline assignment: CDR1 LNHDA and CDR2 SQIVND (reference sequence). CDR3 DNA sequence: TGTGCCAGTAGTGGGAGGTTTACCACTGAAGCTTTCTTT. Protein product: CASSGRFTTEAFF.

The J gene is TRBJ2-2, the V gene TRBV19; 7 bases align to TRBD1. The CDR3 is 15 residues long. Germline V CDR1 and CDR2: LNHDA, SQIVND (reference sequence). J gave up 4 bases and V 6 bases, and 8 bases lay outside the gene matches. The CDR3 region is CASRPQGKRTGELFF. The CDR3 DNA sequence: TGTGCCAGTAGACCACAGGGGAAGCGCACCGGGGAGCTGTTTTTT.

The rearrangement uses TRBV2 and TRBJ1-4; a weak D match, TRBD1 (6 bases). Germline CDR1 is SNHLY and CDR2 is FYNNEI. This CDR3 is 14 amino acids long. Trimming cost V 7 bases and J 5 bases, with 14 bases left between them. The CDR3 DNA sequence: TGTGCCAGCATCCGGGACACCCTCAATGAAAAACTGTTTTTT. Its translation: CASIRDTLNEKLFF.

This clone was observed once. This rearrangement joins TRBV19 to TRBJ1-1, with no clear D. Trimming left V 5 bases short and J 4 bases short, with 14 bases between. CDR1 LNHDA and CDR2 SQIVND come from the germline V gene (reference sequence). CDR3 size: 14 residues. This CDR3 is CASSPGFIGTEAFF. CDR3 nucleotide sequence: TGTGCCAGTAGTCCGGGATTTATCGGCACTGAAGCTTTCTTT.

J is TRBJ1-1 and V is TRBV5-1; 8 nucleotides align to TRBD1. Germline V CDR1 and CDR2: SGHRS, YFSETQ. The CDR3 contains 15 residues. V was pared by 4 bases and J by 3 bases, with 8 bases of the junction left unmatched. The CDR3 sequence is CASSASDRGDTEAFF. CDR3 nucleotide sequence: TGCGCCAGCAGCGCGAGCGACAGGGGCGACACTGAAGCTTTCTTT.